This T cell receptor beta chain appears in the sequencing data of a study of technical replicates of blood from several donors. Clones were sequenced by immunoSEQ multiplex PCR, and TCRdb holds only the in-frame ones, with some missing. The sample has more than 65,000 clones, around 97% seen once. This CDR3 has 16 residues. Germline CDR1 is SGHDT and CDR2 is YYEEEE. The germline V and J ends were trimmed by 0 bases and 6 bases, with 15 bases remaining between them. The chain carries TRBV5-6 and TRBJ1-4; possibly TRBD1 for D (5 bases). This TCR was recovered from a human donor in good health. Sequences were obtained from T cells isolated from PBMCs. The CDR3 DNA sequence: TGTGCCAGCAGCTTGGATGGGGCCCTAGGGTATGAAAAACTGTTTTTT. This encodes CASSLDGALGYEKLFF.